Listed here are 17 T cell receptor beta chains from one sample, sequenced in a study of blood T cell repertoires in COVID-19. Profiled with immunoSEQ multiplex PCR; TCRdb holds only in-frame clones, not every one. The sample lists about 86,000 clones, approximately 82% seen once, with more than 1% in the top ten. The source material was peripheral blood. The receptors here all came from a woman aged 80 or over with acute or convalescent COVID-19.

The rearrangement joins TRBV6-5 to TRBJ2-1, with a possible D match to TRBD1 (6 bases). The germline V gene has CDR1 MNHEY and CDR2 SVGAGI. The CDR3 is 13 residues long. The ends were cut back, 6 bases at V and 5 bases at J, with 11 bases in the middle. The CDR3 loop is CASSRTADNEQFF. Here the CDR3 DNA reads TGTGCCAGCAGCAGGACAGCAGACAATGAGCAGTTCTTC.

This chain connects TRBV19 to TRBJ2-1, with D possibly TRBD2 on 6 matching bases. CDR1 LNHDA and CDR2 SQIVND come from the germline V gene (reference sequence). This CDR3 has 16 amino acids. V dropped 7 bases and J dropped 0 bases, with 16 bases sitting between them. CDR3 sequence (DNA): TGTGCCAGTACCTCGGGGGACTTAATCTCCTACAATGAGCAGTTCTTC. Translating it yields CASTSGDLISYNEQFF. The whole variable domain, filled in from reference TRBV19 and TRBJ2-1, reads DGGITQSPKYLFRKEGQNVTLSCEQNLNHDAMYWYRQDPGQGLRLIYYSQIVNDFQKGDIAEGYSVSREKKESFPLTVTSAQKNPTAFYLCASTSGDLISYNEQFFGPGTRLTVL.

The chain carries TRBV11-2 and TRBJ2-7; D possibly corresponds to TRBD1 (5 bases). Germline V gene lookup returns CDR1 SGHAT and CDR2 FQNNGV. The CDR3 runs 17 residues. The V and J ends lost 3 bases and 0 bases respectively, with 18 bases between them. This chain's CDR3 is CASSFLGSGLGSYEQYF. The CDR3 DNA reads as TGTGCCAGCAGCTTTCTCGGATCAGGGCTCGGCTCCTACGAGCAGTACTTC.

The chain uses TRBV4-2 and TRBJ1-4; D is undetermined. V dropped 0 bases and J dropped 3 bases, with 5 bases sitting between them. There are 14 residues in the CDR3. Per the germline V gene, CDR1 is LGHNA and CDR2 is YNFKEQ. CDR3 sequence (DNA): TGTGCCAGCAGCCAAGATCCCTCTAATGAAAAACTGTTTTTT. Residues: CASSQDPSNEKLFF.

The rearrangement links TRBV6-5 to TRBJ2-7; the match to TRBD2 covers 9 bases. From germline, CDR1 is MNHEY and CDR2 SVGAGI. The junction had 3 bases not matched to a gene; V was cut back by 4 bases and J by 2 bases. CDR3 length equals 14 residues. The CDR3 protein is CASSLSGGPYEQYF. In DNA, the CDR3 is TGTGCCAGCAGTTTGAGCGGGGGGCCCTACGAGCAGTACTTC.

V gene TRBV6-6 combines with J gene TRBJ2-2; 12 bases agree with TRBD2. V lost 5 bases to trimming and J lost 0 bases; unmatched junction nucleotides: 7. Germline-derived CDR1 and CDR2 are MNHNY and SVGAGI (reference sequence). The CDR3 is made up of 18 amino acids. The DNA of the CDR3 is TGTGCCAGCAGTCGAACTGGGACTAGCGGGTCGAACACCGGGGAGCTGTTTTTT. Its translation: CASSRTGTSGSNTGELFF.

The gene calls are TRBV6-1 and TRBJ2-3; 9 bases match TRBD2. The germline V gene has CDR1 MNHNS and CDR2 SASEGT. V shed 4 bases, J shed 5 bases, and the junction held 10 bases outside the gene matches. CDR3 length: 16 residues. This CDR3 is CASSVRPGLAGDTQYF. The CDR3, as DNA: TGTGCCAGCAGTGTACGACCGGGACTAGCTGGAGATACGCAGTATTTT.

The chain carries TRBV9 and TRBJ2-7; 7 bases are a match to TRBD2. CDR3 length: 15 residues. Unmatched junction bases numbered 9, after V lost 4 bases and J lost 2 bases. CDR1 SGDLS and CDR2 YYNGEE come from the germline V gene. CDR3 loop: CASSPHVGGTYEQYF. CDR3 nucleotides: TGTGCCAGCAGCCCCCACGTGGGGGGGACCTACGAGCAGTACTTC.

The DNA for the CDR3 is TGTGCCAGCAGCCAGGGGGTTGGAAATCAGCCCCAGCATTTT. Translation gives CASSQGVGNQPQHF. V and J are TRBV7-9 and TRBJ1-5, with TRBD1 matching over 7 bases. This CDR3 contains 14 residues. In germline, CDR1 is SEHNR, CDR2 FQNEAQ (reference sequence). The junction had 5 bases not matched to a gene; V was cut back by 5 bases and J by 4 bases.

The chain couples TRBV6-2 or TRBV6-3 to TRBJ2-1; the match to TRBD2 covers 10 bases. The CDR3 contains 16 residues. The trim removed 5 bases at V and 2 bases at J, leaving 6 bases unmatched. Germline V gene data show CDR1 as MNHEY and CDR2 as SVGEGT. The CDR3 region has the DNA TGTGCCAGCAGTCCGCCTCTAGCGGGGGCCTACAATGAGCAGTTCTTC. Translation gives CASSPPLAGAYNEQFF.

The chain carries TRBV19 and TRBJ1-6, with no clear D. The CDR3 is made up of 13 amino acids. Germline CDR1 and CDR2: LNHDA and SQIVND (reference sequence). With 3 bases removed from V and 5 bases from J, the gap between germline ends came to 5 bases. CDR3 protein: CASSIPDNSPLHF. In DNA form, the CDR3 reads TGTGCCAGTAGTATCCCGGATAATTCACCCCTCCACTTT.

J is TRBJ1-3 and V is TRBV27; 12 bases are shared with TRBD1. Trimming removed 6 bases from V and 3 bases from J; junction bases left unmatched: 9. Germline lookup yields CDR1 MNHEY and CDR2 SMNVEV (reference sequence). The CDR3 contains 17 residues. The CDR3 sequence is CASRPAGQGAFGNTIYF. The CDR3 DNA is TGTGCCAGCAGGCCTGCGGGACAGGGGGCTTTTGGAAACACCATATATTTT.

This clone is a singleton in its sample. This chain joins TRBV6-6 and TRBJ1-2; perhaps TRBD1 as D (5 bases). CDR1 and CDR2 (germline): MNHNY, SVGAGI (reference sequence). V was pared by 6 bases and J by 8 bases, with 25 bases between. The CDR3 is made up of 16 amino acids. The CDR3 DNA reads as TGTGCCAGCAGCCACCGACCGGACGCCTGGAAGGGGGGCTACACCTTC. Translation: CASSHRPDAWKGGYTF.

This rearrangement joins TRBV18 to TRBJ2-7; a weak D match, TRBD2 (6 bases). This CDR3 spans 15 amino acids. Germline assignment: CDR1 KGHSH and CDR2 LQKENI. Trimming took 1 base from V and 0 from J, leaving 10 bases between them. The CDR3 coding sequence is TGTGCCAGCTCACCACTCGGGGGAAGCTCCTACGAGCAGTACTTC. Amino acids: CASSPLGGSSYEQYF.

This chain connects TRBV19 to TRBJ2-7, with 8 bases that match TRBD1. The CDR3 sequence is 17 residues long. The germline V gene has CDR1 LNHDA and CDR2 SQIVND (reference sequence). The trim removed 4 bases at V and 2 bases at J, leaving 13 bases unmatched. This chain's CDR3 is CASSSLAGGTGPYEQYF. Here the CDR3 DNA reads TGTGCCAGTAGTAGTTTGGCAGGGGGCACTGGTCCCTACGAGCAGTACTTC.

V and J are TRBV28 and TRBJ1-5; 9 positions agree with TRBD1. This CDR3 contains 17 residues. Germline lookup yields CDR1 MDHEN and CDR2 SYDVKM. V lost 7 bases to trimming and J lost 4 bases; unmatched junction nucleotides: 14. The CDR3 DNA reads TGTGCCAGCACACTTGGGGTCGACAGGGGGTGGAATCAGCCCCAGCATTTT. Its protein product is CASTLGVDRGWNQPQHF.

CDR3 nucleotides: TGCAGTGCCGGGAACAATGAGCAGTTCTTC. Translated: CSAGNNEQFF. The chain has TRBV20-1 and TRBJ2-1, with a weak D call TRBD2 (5 bases). V was shortened by 6 bases and J by 5 bases, with 5 bases between the two germline ends. CDR3 length equals 10 residues. Germline V lookup: CDR1 DFQATT, CDR2 SNEGSKA (reference sequence).